The present T cell receptor beta chain was sequenced within a study of blood T cell repertoires in COVID-19. Study information: Sources were T cells, B-cell-depleted T cells, or PBMCs; the material itself was cDNA or gDNA.

The CDR3 consists of 15 residues. V shed 2 bases and J 6 bases; nucleotides not matched to a gene: 2. CDR1 MGHDK and CDR2 SYGVNS come from the germline V gene. Original methodology: Scientists estimated how many nucleated cells there were by amplifying reference gene primers. Generated by immunoSEQ multiplex PCR, the TCRdb table keeps only in-frame clones and is missing some. That table is the source of V, J and clone size, and D and trimming were worked out from the DNA. This table has under 200,000 clones, 80% to 90% appearing once. Seattle's cohort entered during active infection and was followed longitudinally.

This rearrangement joins TRBV25-1 to TRBJ2-2; 11 nucleotides match TRBD2. The material sequenced was peripheral blood. The sequence was obtained from a woman in her 70s with COVID-19, enrolled during active disease. Here the CDR3 DNA reads TGTGCCAGCAGTGAAGGACTAGCGGGCCCCGGGGAGCTGTTTTTT. Translated, it gives CASSEGLAGPGELFF.